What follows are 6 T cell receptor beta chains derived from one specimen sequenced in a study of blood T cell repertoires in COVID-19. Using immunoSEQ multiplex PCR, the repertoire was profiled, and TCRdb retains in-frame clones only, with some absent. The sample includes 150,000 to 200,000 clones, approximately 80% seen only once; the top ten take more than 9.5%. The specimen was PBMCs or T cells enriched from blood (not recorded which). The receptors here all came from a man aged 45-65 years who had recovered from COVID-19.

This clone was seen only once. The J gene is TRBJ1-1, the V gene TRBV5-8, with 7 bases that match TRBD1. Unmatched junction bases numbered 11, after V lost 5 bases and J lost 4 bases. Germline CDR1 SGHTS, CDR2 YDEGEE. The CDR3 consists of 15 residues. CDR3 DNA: TGTGCCAGCAGTTTTGTAGGACAGGTGAGCACTGAAGCTTTCTTT. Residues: CASSFVGQVSTEAFF.

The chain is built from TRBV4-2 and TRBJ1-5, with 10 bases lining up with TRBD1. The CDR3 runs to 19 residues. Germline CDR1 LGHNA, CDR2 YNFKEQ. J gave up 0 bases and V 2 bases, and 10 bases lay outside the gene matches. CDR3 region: CASSQSRDRGLYSNQPQHF. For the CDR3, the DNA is TGTGCCAGCAGCCAATCCCGGGACAGGGGATTATATAGCAATCAGCCCCAGCATTTT.

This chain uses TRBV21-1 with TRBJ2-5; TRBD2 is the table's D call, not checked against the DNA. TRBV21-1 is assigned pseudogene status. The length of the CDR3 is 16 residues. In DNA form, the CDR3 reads TGTGCCAGCAGCAAAAGACTAGCGGAGAGAAGAGAGACCCAGTACTTC. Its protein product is CASSKRLAERRETQYF.

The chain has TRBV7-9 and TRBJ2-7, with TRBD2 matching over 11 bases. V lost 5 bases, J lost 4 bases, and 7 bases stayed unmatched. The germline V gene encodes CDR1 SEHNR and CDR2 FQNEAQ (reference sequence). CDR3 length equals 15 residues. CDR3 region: CASSVLAGVVYEQYF. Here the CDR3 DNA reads TGTGCCAGCAGCGTACTAGCGGGGGTGGTTTACGAGCAGTACTTC.

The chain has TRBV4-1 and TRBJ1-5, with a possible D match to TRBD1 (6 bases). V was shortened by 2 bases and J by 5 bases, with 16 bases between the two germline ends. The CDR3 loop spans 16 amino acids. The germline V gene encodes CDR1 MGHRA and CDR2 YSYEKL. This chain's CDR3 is CASSQNQRQVHQPQHF. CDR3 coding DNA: TGCGCCAGCAGCCAAAACCAAAGACAGGTTCATCAGCCCCAGCATTTT.

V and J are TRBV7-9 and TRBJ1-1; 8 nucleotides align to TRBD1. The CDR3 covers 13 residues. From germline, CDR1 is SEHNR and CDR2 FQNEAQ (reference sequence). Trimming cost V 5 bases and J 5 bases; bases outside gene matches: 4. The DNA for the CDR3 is TGTGCCAGCAGCAACGACAGGGGTACTGAAGCTTTCTTT. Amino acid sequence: CASSNDRGTEAFF.